These 27 T cell receptor beta chains share one sample of origin, sequenced in a study of T cell responses to AZD1222 COVID-19 vaccine. Libraries were prepared by immunoSEQ multiplex PCR; TCRdb keeps only in-frame clonotypes and omits some of them. The repertoire holds some 160,000 clones, with about 92% as singletons. The source was peripheral blood, collected on day 0 of AZD1222 vaccination. The receptors originated from an adult in good health.

This clone occurred once. The rearrangement uses TRBV7-2 and TRBJ1-3; no clear D gene. The V end was cut by 5 bases, the J end by 0 bases, with 11 bases between. CDR3 length equals 15 residues. The V gene's germline CDR1 is SGHTA and CDR2 FQGNSA. This CDR3 reads CASSLLTNSGNTIYF. CDR3 sequence (DNA): TGTGCCAGCAGCCTCCTCACCAACTCTGGAAACACCATATATTTT. Full variable domain (remainder filled in from reference TRBV7-2 and TRBJ1-3): GAGVSQSPSNKVTEKGKDVELRCDPISGHTALYWYRQSLGQGLEFLIYFQGNSAPDKSGLPSDRFSAERTGGSVSTLTIQRTQQEDSAVYLCASSLLTNSGNTIYFGEGSWLTVV.

The chain combines TRBV6-1 with TRBJ2-5; no reliable D call. Germline lookup yields CDR1 MNHNS and CDR2 SASEGT. This CDR3 contains 16 residues. Trimming stripped 2 bases from V and 5 bases from J, with 18 bases between. This CDR3 reads CASSEPRVWGRETQYF. The DNA for the CDR3 is TGTGCCAGCAGTGAACCCCGCGTGTGGGGTCGGGAGACCCAGTACTTC.

This rearrangement joins TRBV2 to TRBJ1-1, with 7 bases identical to TRBD1. The germline gives CDR1 SNHLY, CDR2 FYNNEI. Trimming at V came to 3 bases and at J to 0 bases, leaving 13 bases not matched to a gene. The CDR3 is 18 residues long. CDR3 in amino acids: CASSEAGQGVGVNTEAFF. In DNA, the CDR3 is TGTGCCAGCAGTGAGGCAGGGCAGGGGGTGGGCGTGAACACTGAAGCTTTCTTT.

The J gene is TRBJ1-1, the V gene TRBV7-9; perhaps TRBD1 as D (5 bases). In germline, CDR1 is SEHNR, CDR2 FQNEAQ (reference sequence). V shed 1 base and J shed 5 bases, with 17 bases lying between them. CDR3 length: 16 residues. The DNA for the CDR3 is TGTGCCAGCAGCTTAGATTCGCTGGGACCAAAGACTGAAGCTTTCTTT. This sequence encodes CASSLDSLGPKTEAFF. The full variable domain, completed using reference TRBV7-9 and TRBJ1-1, is DTGVSQNPRHKITKRGQNVTFRCDPISEHNRLYWYRQTLGQGPEFLTYFQNEAQLEKSRLLSDRFSAERPKGSFSTLEIQRTEQGDSAMYLCASSLDSLGPKTEAFFGQGTRLTVV.

The table lists this clone with a count of one. The chain has TRBV7-8 and TRBJ1-6; TRBD1 aligns across 9 bases. V gave up 2 bases and J gave up 6 bases; unmatched junction bases: 5. The CDR3 consists of 16 residues. The germline CDR1 and CDR2 sequences are SGHVS and FQNEAQ. The CDR3 bases are TGTGCCAGCAGCTTACCCCCGACAGGGGGTAATTCACCCCTCCACTTT. Translated, it gives CASSLPPTGGNSPLHF.

The chain links TRBV4-1 to TRBJ1-1; the D is unclear. Per germline, CDR1 MGHRA and CDR2 YSYEKL. The V and J ends lost 2 bases and 0 bases respectively, with 13 bases between them. CDR3 length equals 16 residues. DNA for the CDR3: TGCGCCAGCAGCCAACTCCAGGTCGGGTTGAACACTGAAGCTTTCTTT. Translated: CASSQLQVGLNTEAFF.

The V call is TRBV7-9, the J call TRBJ1-6; D not resolved. The CDR3 runs to 13 residues. Looked up from germline, CDR1 is SEHNR and CDR2 is FQNEAQ (reference sequence). Trimming took off 1 base at V and 11 bases at J, with 9 bases between the two ends. CDR3 coding DNA: TGTGCCAGCAGCTTAGTTGCAGTGGCACCCCTCCACTTT. Its protein is CASSLVAVAPLHF. The whole variable domain, remainder taken from reference TRBV7-9 and TRBJ1-6, is DTGVSQNPRHKITKRGQNVTFRCDPISEHNRLYWYRQTLGQGPEFLTYFQNEAQLEKSRLLSDRFSAERPKGSFSTLEIQRTEQGDSAMYLCASSLVAVAPLHFGNGTRLTVT.

The rearrangement uses TRBV28 and TRBJ1-1; no firm D call. The V end lost 1 base, the J end lost 7 bases, and 10 bases lay between the germline ends. CDR3 length equals 13 residues. Germline V gene sequence: CDR1 MDHEN, CDR2 SYDVKM. For the CDR3, the DNA is TGTGCCAGCAGTTTATTCTCTCGCATTGAAGCTTTCTTT. Protein: CASSLFSRIEAFF. Filled out from reference TRBV28 and TRBJ1-1, the complete variable domain reads DVKVTQSSRYLVKRTGEKVFLECVQDMDHENMFWYRQDPGLGLRLIYFSYDVKMKEKGDIPEGYSVSREKKERFSLILESASTNQTSMYLCASSLFSRIEAFFGQGTRLTVV.

The gene calls are TRBV6-4 and TRBJ1-3; D gene uncertain. V was clipped by 2 bases and J by 6 bases, with 17 bases between them. CDR3 length: 16 residues. The germline V gene encodes CDR1 MRHNA and CDR2 SNTAGT. For the CDR3, the DNA is TGTGCCAGCAGTGACGGAGTCAGCGAGGACGAAAACACCATATATTTT. Protein: CASSDGVSEDENTIYF.

The gene calls are TRBV20-1 and TRBJ2-7; 7 nucleotides align to TRBD2. The CDR3 runs to 12 residues. Germline V gene sequence: CDR1 DFQATT, CDR2 SNEGSKA (reference sequence). V gave up 6 bases and J gave up 2 bases; unmatched junction bases: 4. CDR3 loop: CSASRGAYEQYF. CDR3 nucleotide sequence: TGCAGTGCCAGTCGGGGGGCCTACGAGCAGTACTTC.

The sample holds one count of this clone. The genes are TRBV4-1 and TRBJ1-1; D is perhaps TRBD1 (6 bases). Germline-derived CDR1 and CDR2 are MGHRA and YSYEKL. CDR3 length equals 15 residues. V was clipped by 0 bases and J by 9 bases, with 17 bases between them. CDR3 sequence reads: CASSQDGGNLGKAFF. In nucleotides, the CDR3 is TGCGCCAGCAGCCAAGATGGGGGCAATCTTGGGAAAGCTTTCTTT.

The V and J genes are TRBV11-3 and TRBJ2-3, with D possibly matching TRBD1 (5 bases). V was cut by 5 bases and J by 4 bases, with 16 bases left in between. Germline CDR1 and CDR2: SGHNT and YENEEA. This CDR3 contains 15 residues. The CDR3 loop reads CASSTDISFSDTQYF. CDR3 nucleotides: TGTGCCAGCAGCACGGACATCAGCTTCTCAGATACGCAGTATTTT. The variable domain in full, with the rest retrieved from reference TRBV11-3 and TRBJ2-3, is EAGVVQSPRYKIIEKKQPVAFWCNPISGHNTLYWYLQNLGQGPELLIRYENEEAVDDSQLPKDRFSAERLKGVDSTLKIQPAELGDSAVYLCASSTDISFSDTQYFGPGTRLTVL.

The genes are TRBV11-2 and TRBJ2-4; possible D gene TRBD2, 6 bases. This CDR3 comprises 15 residues. Trimming removed 6 bases at V and 3 bases at J, with 15 bases between. CDR1 and CDR2 from the germline V gene are SGHAT and FQNNGV. CDR3 amino acids: CASRHAGRDKNIQYF. In DNA form, the CDR3 reads TGTGCCAGCAGACACGCGGGGAGAGACAAAAACATTCAGTACTTC.

V is TRBV7-9 and J is TRBJ2-2, with TRBD1 matching over 7 bases. This CDR3 region has 13 residues. Germline V CDR1 and CDR2: SEHNR, FQNEAQ (reference sequence). V lost 7 bases to trimming and J lost 7 bases; unmatched junction nucleotides: 6. This CDR3 reads CASTGQADGELFF. The CDR3 DNA reads as TGTGCCAGCACCGGACAGGCGGACGGGGAGCTGTTTTTT.

This clone was seen a few times. The rearrangement joins TRBV3-1 (or the pseudogene TRBV3-2) to TRBJ2-7, with 9 bases fitting TRBD2. Per germline, CDR1 LGHDT and CDR2 YNNKEL (reference sequence). With V trimmed by 4 bases and J by 0 bases, 4 bases remained unmatched. The CDR3 totals 15 residues. The CDR3 DNA sequence: TGTGCCAGCAGCCCGCTAGCGGGGCCCTCCTACGAGCAGTACTTC. As protein: CASSPLAGPSYEQYF.

This chain connects TRBV24-1 to TRBJ2-1; 9 bases are shared with TRBD1. The CDR3 runs to 16 residues. J lost 0 bases, V lost 3 bases, and 2 bases had no gene match. Germline V CDR1 and CDR2: KGHDR, SFDVKD. For the CDR3, the DNA is TGTGCCACCAGTGATGACAGGGGGGGCTCCTACAATGAGCAGTTCTTC. This gives the protein CATSDDRGGSYNEQFF.

This sequence joins TRBV7-6 and TRBJ1-3; D uncertain. CDR3 length: 15 amino acids. Deletions cut 1 base from V and 7 bases from J, with 14 bases between. CDR1 and CDR2 (germline): SGHVS, FNYEAQ. The DNA for the CDR3 is TGTGCCAGCAGCTTAGGTGGGAACCGACGGAACACCATATATTTT. It specifies CASSLGGNRRNTIYF.

This clone was seen only once. V gene TRBV4-2 combines with J gene TRBJ1-3; D may be TRBD1 (5 bases). CDR1 is LGHNA, CDR2 YNFKEQ, per germline. The V and J ends lost 1 base and 2 bases respectively, with 15 bases between them. The CDR3 is made up of 17 amino acids. CDR3 region: CASSQGGDRVAGNTIYF. In DNA, the CDR3 is TGTGCCAGCAGCCAAGGGGGGGATAGGGTAGCTGGAAACACCATATATTTT.

This rearrangement joins TRBV6-5 to TRBJ2-1; 7 bases fit TRBD1. The CDR3 is made up of 15 amino acids. Per the germline V gene, CDR1 is MNHEY and CDR2 is SVGAGI. V gave up 5 bases and J gave up 4 bases; unmatched junction bases: 8. Written as DNA, the CDR3 is TGTGCCAGCAGTCCGACCGGGACAGATTACAATGAGCAGTTCTTC. Its protein product is CASSPTGTDYNEQFF.

This chain links TRBV5-4 with TRBJ2-7; TRBD2 matches at 8 bases. The CDR3 covers 14 residues. Trimming took 4 bases from V and 7 from J; bases not matched to a gene: 10. CDR1 and CDR2 (germline): SGHNT, YYREEE (reference sequence). The CDR3 sequence: CASSHRGGAQEQYF. CDR3 in DNA: TGTGCCAGCAGCCACCGGGGGGGGGCTCAGGAGCAGTACTTC.

The chain carries TRBV7-8 and TRBJ1-3, with a tentative D call TRBD1 (5 bases). Between the trimmed V and J ends, which lost 0 bases and 2 bases, there was a span of 8 bases. CDR3 length: 15 amino acids. Germline CDR1 is SGHVS and CDR2 is FQNEAQ. CDR3 protein: CASSLAPGTGNTIYF. The CDR3 DNA sequence: TGTGCCAGCAGCTTAGCCCCAGGGACTGGAAACACCATATATTTT.

This clone appeared once. The chain joins TRBV5-1 to TRBJ2-1, with D maybe TRBD1 (5 bases). The length of the CDR3 is 15 residues. CDR1 is SGHRS and CDR2 is YFSETQ in the germline V gene. Trimming pared 0 bases from V and 0 bases from J, leaving 7 bases between. The CDR3 sequence is CASSLDRFSYNEQFF. The CDR3 DNA is TGCGCCAGCAGCTTGGACAGGTTCTCCTACAATGAGCAGTTCTTC.

The chain is built from TRBV30 and TRBJ1-6; tentative D call: TRBD1 (6 bases). The germline V gene encodes CDR1 GTSNPN and CDR2 SVGIG (reference sequence). The CDR3 is made up of 15 amino acids. V gave up 0 bases and J gave up 7 bases, with 13 bases separating them. The CDR3 bases are TGTGCCTGGAGTGTAGAGACAGGTGGCAATTCACCCCTCCACTTT. It is translated as CAWSVETGGNSPLHF.

The chain joins TRBV29-1 to TRBJ2-1, with 7 bases aligning to TRBD1. The CDR3 runs to 14 residues. Per the germline V gene, CDR1 is SQVTM and CDR2 is ANQGSEA. V lost 8 bases, J lost 0 bases, and 7 bases stayed unmatched. CDR3 sequence: CSPKDRFSYNEQFF. In nucleotides, the CDR3 is TGCAGCCCCAAGGACAGGTTCTCCTACAATGAGCAGTTCTTC.

V gene TRBV30 combines with J gene TRBJ1-6; no firm D call. This CDR3 is 13 amino acids long. Trimming removed 0 bases at V and 8 bases at J, with 8 bases between. CDR1 and CDR2 from the germline V gene are GTSNPN and SVGIG (reference sequence). The CDR3 DNA follows: TGTGCCTGGAGTGTTCCGCCCCATTCACCCCTCCACTTT. This translates into CAWSVPPHSPLHF.

The chain links TRBV18 to TRBJ1-1, with D possibly TRBD1 on 6 matching bases. CDR1 and CDR2 from the germline V gene are KGHSH and LQKENI. The CDR3 sequence is 16 residues long. V lost 2 bases, J lost 3 bases, and 16 bases lay in between. The CDR3 region is CASSPRSKQGDTEAFF. The CDR3 DNA follows: TGTGCCAGCTCACCAAGATCCAAACAGGGAGACACTGAAGCTTTCTTT.

The chain couples TRBV6-5 to TRBJ2-2; D is undetermined. Per the germline V gene, CDR1 is MNHEY and CDR2 is SVGAGI. The CDR3 contains 15 residues. Trimming took off 0 bases at V and 5 bases at J, with 10 bases between the two ends. The CDR3 DNA sequence: TGTGCCAGCAGTTACTCGCCCCAACAGACCGGGGAGCTGTTTTTT. This codes for CASSYSPQQTGELFF.